This T cell receptor (beta chain) was obtained from a study of CD8+ T cells in alopecia areata. As for the study in general: Each day, treated patients took oral tofacitinib twice, at 5 to 10 mg per dose. For 6 to 18 months, tofacitinib was taken, and 6 months off drug followed.

The investigators collected lesional scalp punch biopsies and peripheral blood from alopecia areata patients. Germline loops: CDR1 SNHLY, CDR2 FYNNEI. Trimming left V 8 bases short and J 0 bases short, with 14 bases between. CDR3 length: 15 residues. cDNA prepared by RNA extraction and subsequent reverse transcription served as the template for sequencing. Assay used: immunoSEQ multiplex PCR; TCRdb lists only in-frame clones, some missing. The data show roughly 130,000 clones, about 57% seen once. The gene calls are TRBV2 and TRBJ2-1; D possibly corresponds to TRBD1 (5 bases). The origin of this receptor is a human donor with alopecia areata. The sequencing used CD4+ T cells sorted from blood, collected at week 0. In DNA, the CDR3 is TGTGCCAGCCTTCTAGGGGATGGCTCCTACAATGAGCAGTTCTTC. Protein product: CASLLGDGSYNEQFF.